Shown below are 2 T cell receptor beta chains from a single sample sequenced in a study of OX40 agonist ivuxolimab in advanced cancers. Assay used: immunoSEQ multiplex PCR; TCRdb lists only in-frame clones, some missing. Of 98,000 or so clones in the sample, more than 85% were seen once. The material sequenced was CD4+ or CD8+ T cells sorted from blood, taken in a trial of the OX40 agonist ivuxolimab. These receptors were taken from an adult with an advanced solid tumor such as melanoma, head and neck, liver or kidney cancer.

V is TRBV6-1 and J is TRBJ2-5, with D unclear. V was trimmed by 4 bases and J by 0 bases, leaving 9 bases between them. This CDR3 spans 14 amino acids. Germline CDR1 is MNHNS and CDR2 is SASEGT. CDR3 nucleotide sequence: TGTGCCAGCAGTGCCTTTACTAACCAAGAGACCCAGTACTTC. This codes for CASSAFTNQETQYF.

Turning to this clone: The junction departs from germline at one end; a sequencing error may be responsible. This chain joins TRBV6-1 and TRBJ2-5; possible D gene TRBD1, 6 bases. Per germline, CDR1 MNHNS and CDR2 SASEGT. This CDR3 has 13 amino acids. The CDR3 sequence: CASSDPNRDTVDF. As DNA, the CDR3 is TGTGCCAGCAGTGACCCTAACCGGGACACCGTTGACTTC.